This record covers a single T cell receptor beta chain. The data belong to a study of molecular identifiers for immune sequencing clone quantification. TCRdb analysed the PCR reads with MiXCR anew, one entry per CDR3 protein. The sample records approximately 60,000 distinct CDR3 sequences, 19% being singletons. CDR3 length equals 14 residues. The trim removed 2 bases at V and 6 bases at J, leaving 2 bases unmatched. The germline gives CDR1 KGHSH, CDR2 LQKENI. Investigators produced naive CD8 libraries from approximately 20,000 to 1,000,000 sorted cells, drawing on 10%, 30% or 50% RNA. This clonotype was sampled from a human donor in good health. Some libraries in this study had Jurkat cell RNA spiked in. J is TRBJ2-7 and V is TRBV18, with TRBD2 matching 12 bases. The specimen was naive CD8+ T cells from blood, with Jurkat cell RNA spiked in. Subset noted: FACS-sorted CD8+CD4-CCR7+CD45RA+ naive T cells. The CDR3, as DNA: TGTGCCAGCTCACCAAGGACTAGCGGGGTCGAGCAGTACTTC. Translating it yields CASSPRTSGVEQYF.